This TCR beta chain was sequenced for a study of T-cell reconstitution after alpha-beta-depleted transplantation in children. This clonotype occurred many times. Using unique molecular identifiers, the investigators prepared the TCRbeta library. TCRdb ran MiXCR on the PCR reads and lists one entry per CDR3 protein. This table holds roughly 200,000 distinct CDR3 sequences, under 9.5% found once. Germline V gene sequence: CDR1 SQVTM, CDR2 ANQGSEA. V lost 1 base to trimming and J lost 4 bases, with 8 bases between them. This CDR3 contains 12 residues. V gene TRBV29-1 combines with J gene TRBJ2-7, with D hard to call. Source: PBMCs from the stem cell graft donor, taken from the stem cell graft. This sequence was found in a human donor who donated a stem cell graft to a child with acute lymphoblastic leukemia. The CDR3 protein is CSVEVRPYEQYF. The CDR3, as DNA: TGCAGCGTTGAAGTCCGACCTTACGAGCAGTACTTC.